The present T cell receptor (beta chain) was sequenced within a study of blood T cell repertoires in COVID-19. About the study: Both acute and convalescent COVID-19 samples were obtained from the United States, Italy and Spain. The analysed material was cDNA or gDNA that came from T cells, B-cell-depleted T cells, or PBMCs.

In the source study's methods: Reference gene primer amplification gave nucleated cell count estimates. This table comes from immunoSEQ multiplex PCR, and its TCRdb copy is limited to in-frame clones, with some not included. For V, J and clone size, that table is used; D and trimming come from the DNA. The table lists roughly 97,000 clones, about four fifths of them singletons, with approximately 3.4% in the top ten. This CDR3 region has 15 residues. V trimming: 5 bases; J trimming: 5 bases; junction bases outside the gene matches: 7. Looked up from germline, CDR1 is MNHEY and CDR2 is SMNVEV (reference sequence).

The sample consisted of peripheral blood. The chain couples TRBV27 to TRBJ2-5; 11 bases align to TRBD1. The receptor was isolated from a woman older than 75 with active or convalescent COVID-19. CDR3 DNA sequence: TGTGCCAGCAGTATCGGACAGGGGGCGAGGGAGACCCAGTACTTC. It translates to CASSIGQGARETQYF.